Following are 10 T cell receptor beta chains from one sample sequenced in a study of blood T cell repertoires in COVID-19. Sequencing used immunoSEQ multiplex PCR; TCRdb keeps in-frame clones, though not all of them. Of about 76,000 clones detected, over 75% appear once; the ten largest clones hold more than 9.5%. The specimen sequenced was peripheral blood. These receptors originate from a man between 45 and 60 years old with COVID-19, enrolled during active disease.

The chain combines TRBV12-3 or TRBV12-4 with TRBJ2-7; D is uncertain. V shed 7 bases and J shed 1 base, with 5 bases lying between them. This CDR3 comprises 11 residues. CDR3 region: CASTGSYEQYF. The DNA for the CDR3 is TGTGCCAGCACCGGTTCCTACGAGCAGTACTTC.

This clone was found once. V usage is TRBV10-3 and J usage is TRBJ2-2; 8 bases are a match to TRBD2. Unmatched junction bases numbered 6, after V lost 3 bases and J lost 6 bases. Germline CDR1 reads ENHRY; CDR2 reads SYGVKD. The CDR3 length is 15 residues. CDR3 sequence (DNA): TGTGCCATCAGTGACCGGGAGGGGGGCCCCGGGGAGCTGTTTTTT. Its translation is CAISDREGGPGELFF.

The sample holds a few counts of this clone. The chain carries TRBV11-3 and TRBJ1-3; D call uncertain. Per the germline V gene, CDR1 is SGHNT and CDR2 is YENEEA. Deletions cut 4 bases from V and 1 base from J, with 5 bases between. The CDR3 totals 13 residues. The CDR3 coding sequence is TGTGCCAGCAGCTCGGGGTCTGGAAACACCATATATTTT. This codes for CASSSGSGNTIYF. Combining the CDR3 with reference TRBV11-3 and TRBJ1-3 gives the whole variable domain EAGVVQSPRYKIIEKKQPVAFWCNPISGHNTLYWYLQNLGQGPELLIRYENEEAVDDSQLPKDRFSAERLKGVDSTLKIQPAELGDSAVYLCASSSGSGNTIYFGEGSWLTVV.

This clone has more than one count but fewer than ten. The CDR3 sequence is CASSPQDRAGQPQHF. CDR3 coding DNA: TGTGCCAGCTCACCACAGGACAGGGCCGGTCAGCCCCAGCATTTT. This rearrangement joins TRBV18 to TRBJ1-5, with 8 bases fitting TRBD1. Germline lookup yields CDR1 KGHSH and CDR2 LQKENI. The CDR3 is made up of 15 amino acids. V lost 1 base to trimming and J lost 6 bases; unmatched junction nucleotides: 5. Drawing the rest from reference TRBV18 and TRBJ1-5, the complete variable domain is NAGVMQNPRHLVRRRGQEARLRCSPMKGHSHVYWYRQLPEEGLKFMVYLQKENIIDESGMPKERFSAEFPKEGPSILRIQQVVRGDSAAYFCASSPQDRAGQPQHFGDGTRLSIL.

The rearrangement uses TRBV30 and TRBJ2-1, with D maybe TRBD2 (6 bases). V lost 7 bases and J 7 bases, leaving 17 bases between the germline ends. In germline, CDR1 is GTSNPN, CDR2 SVGIG (reference sequence). The CDR3 sequence is 13 residues long. The CDR3 region has the DNA TGTGCCTTAGCCGGACTAATCGGGAATGAGCAGTTCTTC. Translated, it gives CALAGLIGNEQFF.

The chain carries TRBV6-5 and TRBJ2-7; 10 bases are shared with TRBD1. V dropped 6 bases and J dropped 5; count of bases not matched to a gene: 7. Germline CDR1 is MNHEY and CDR2 is SVGAGI. The CDR3 runs to 14 residues. CDR3 nucleotide sequence: TGTGCCAGCAGCAGCCCGGGACAGGGGAACGAGCAGTACTTC. Translated, it gives CASSSPGQGNEQYF.

J is TRBJ2-2 and V is TRBV29-1; TRBD1 agrees at 7 bases. This CDR3 is 14 amino acids long. Germline trimming cut 6 bases from V and 0 bases from J; bases unmatched to any gene: 4. The germline V gene encodes CDR1 SQVTM and CDR2 ANQGSEA. CDR3 region: CSVGDRTNTGELFF. The CDR3 DNA reads as TGCAGCGTGGGGGACAGAACGAACACCGGGGAGCTGTTTTTT.

V gene TRBV24-1 combines with J gene TRBJ2-5; TRBD2 matches 7 bases. The CDR3 loop spans 17 amino acids. Germline V CDR1 and CDR2: KGHDR, SFDVKD. J lost 3 bases, V lost 10 bases, and 19 bases had no gene match. CDR3: CATSPRGGAFGKETQYF. In DNA, the CDR3 is TGTGCCACTAGCCCCCGGGGAGGGGCGTTTGGAAAAGAGACCCAGTACTTC.

V and J are TRBV4-1 and TRBJ2-3, with D unresolved. Looked up from germline, CDR1 is MGHRA and CDR2 is YSYEKL. Deletions cut 4 bases from V and 5 bases from J, with 10 bases between. CDR3 size: 13 residues. The CDR3 is CASSPPGRDTQYF. The CDR3 region has the DNA TGCGCCAGCAGCCCCCCGGGTCGAGATACGCAGTATTTT.

The V call is TRBV6-5, the J call TRBJ1-2; D is perhaps TRBD1 (6 bases). Trimming took off 5 bases at V and 6 bases at J, with 16 bases between the two ends. Germline CDR1 is MNHEY and CDR2 is SVGAGI. The CDR3 loop spans 14 amino acids. CDR3 loop: CASSITGISDGYTF. The DNA of the CDR3 is TGTGCCAGCAGTATTACAGGGATCTCGGATGGCTACACCTTC.